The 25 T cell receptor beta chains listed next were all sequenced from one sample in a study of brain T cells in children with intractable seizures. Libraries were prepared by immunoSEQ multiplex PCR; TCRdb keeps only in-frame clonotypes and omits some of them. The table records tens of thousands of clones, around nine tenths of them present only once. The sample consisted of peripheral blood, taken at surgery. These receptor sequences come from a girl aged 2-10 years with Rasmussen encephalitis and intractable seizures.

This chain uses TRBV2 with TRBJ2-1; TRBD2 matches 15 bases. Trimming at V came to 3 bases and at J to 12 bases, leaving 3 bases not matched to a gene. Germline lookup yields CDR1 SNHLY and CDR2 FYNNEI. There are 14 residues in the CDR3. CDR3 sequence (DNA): TGTGCCAGCAGTGAGGGACTAGCGGGAGGTGTGCAGTTCTTC. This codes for CASSEGLAGGVQFF.

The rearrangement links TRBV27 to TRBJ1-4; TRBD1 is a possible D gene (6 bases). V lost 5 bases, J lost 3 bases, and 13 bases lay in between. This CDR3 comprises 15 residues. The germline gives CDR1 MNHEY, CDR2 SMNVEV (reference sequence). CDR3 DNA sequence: TGTGCCAGCAGTCCTAGACAGGCGTCTAATGAAAAACTGTTTTTT. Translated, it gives CASSPRQASNEKLFF.

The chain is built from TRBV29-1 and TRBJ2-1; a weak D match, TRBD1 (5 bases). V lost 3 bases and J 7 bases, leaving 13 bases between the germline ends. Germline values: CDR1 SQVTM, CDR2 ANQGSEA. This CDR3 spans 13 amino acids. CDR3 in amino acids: CSVDNRRGNEQFF. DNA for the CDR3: TGCAGCGTTGACAACCGTAGGGGAAATGAGCAGTTCTTC.

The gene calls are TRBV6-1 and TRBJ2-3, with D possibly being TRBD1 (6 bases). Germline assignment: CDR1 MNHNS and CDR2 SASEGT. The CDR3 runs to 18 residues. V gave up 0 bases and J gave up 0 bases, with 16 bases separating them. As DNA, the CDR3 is TGTGCCAGCAGTGAAGCCTTTCGGACAGCCGGAAGCACAGATACGCAGTATTTT. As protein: CASSEAFRTAGSTDTQYF.

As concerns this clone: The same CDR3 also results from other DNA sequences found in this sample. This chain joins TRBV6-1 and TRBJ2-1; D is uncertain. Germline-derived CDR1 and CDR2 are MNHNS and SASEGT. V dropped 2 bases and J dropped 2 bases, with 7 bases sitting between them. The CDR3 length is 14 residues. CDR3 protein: CASSELLAYNEQFF. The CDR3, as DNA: TGTGCCAGCAGTGAACTGTTAGCCTACAATGAGCAGTTCTTC.

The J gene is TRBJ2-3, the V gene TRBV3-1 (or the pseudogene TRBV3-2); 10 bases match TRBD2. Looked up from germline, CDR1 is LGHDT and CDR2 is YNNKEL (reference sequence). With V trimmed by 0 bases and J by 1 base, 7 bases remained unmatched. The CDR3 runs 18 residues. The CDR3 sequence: CASSQDGALAGGTDTQYF. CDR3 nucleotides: TGTGCCAGCAGCCAAGATGGGGCGCTAGCGGGGGGCACAGATACGCAGTATTTT.

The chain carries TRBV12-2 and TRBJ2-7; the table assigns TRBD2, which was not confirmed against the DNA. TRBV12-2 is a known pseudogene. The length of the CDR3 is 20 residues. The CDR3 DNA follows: TGTGCAAGTCGCTTAAGCTCTTGGGGGACTAGCGGGGGGCAAGCCTACGAGCAGTACTTC. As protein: CASRLSSWGTSGGQAYEQYF.

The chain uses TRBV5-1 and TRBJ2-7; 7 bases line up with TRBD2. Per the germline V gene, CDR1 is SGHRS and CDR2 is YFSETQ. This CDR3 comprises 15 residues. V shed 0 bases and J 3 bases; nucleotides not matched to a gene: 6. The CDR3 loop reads CASSLASGPSYEQYF. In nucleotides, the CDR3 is TGCGCCAGCAGCTTGGCTAGCGGCCCGAGCTACGAGCAGTACTTC.

CDR3 DNA: TGTGCCAGCTTGGGGGCAGGGGGGAACTATGGCTACACCTTC. Protein sequence: CASLGAGGNYGYTF. The chain recombines TRBV7-8 with TRBJ1-2; 7 bases are a match to TRBD1. CDR1 SGHVS and CDR2 FQNEAQ come from the germline V gene. With 8 bases clipped from V and 2 bases from J, the junction kept 8 bases outside the gene matches. The CDR3 loop spans 14 amino acids.

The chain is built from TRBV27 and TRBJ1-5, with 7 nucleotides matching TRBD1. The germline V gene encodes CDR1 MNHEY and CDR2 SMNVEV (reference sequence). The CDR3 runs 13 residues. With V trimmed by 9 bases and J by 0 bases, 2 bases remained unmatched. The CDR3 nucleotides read TGTGCCAGTGGGACAGCTAGCAATCAGCCCCAGCATTTT. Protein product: CASGTASNQPQHF.

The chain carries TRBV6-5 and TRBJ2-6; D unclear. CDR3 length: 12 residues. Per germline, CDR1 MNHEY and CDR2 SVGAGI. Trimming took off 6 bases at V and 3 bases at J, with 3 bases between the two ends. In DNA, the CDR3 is TGTGCCAGCAGATTTGGGGCCAACGTCCTGACTTTC. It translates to CASRFGANVLTF.

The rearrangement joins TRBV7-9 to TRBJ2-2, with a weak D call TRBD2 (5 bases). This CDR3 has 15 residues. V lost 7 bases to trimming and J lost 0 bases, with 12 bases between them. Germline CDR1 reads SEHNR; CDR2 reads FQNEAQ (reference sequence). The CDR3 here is CASTRDRSNTGELFF. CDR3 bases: TGTGCCAGCACGAGGGATCGTTCGAACACCGGGGAGCTGTTTTTT.

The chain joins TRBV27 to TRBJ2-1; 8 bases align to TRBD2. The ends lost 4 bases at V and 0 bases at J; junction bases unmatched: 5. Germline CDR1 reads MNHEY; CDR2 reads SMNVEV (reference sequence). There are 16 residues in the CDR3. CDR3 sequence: CASSYTSGGSYNEQFF. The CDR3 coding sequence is TGTGCCAGCAGTTATACGAGCGGGGGCTCCTACAATGAGCAGTTCTTC.

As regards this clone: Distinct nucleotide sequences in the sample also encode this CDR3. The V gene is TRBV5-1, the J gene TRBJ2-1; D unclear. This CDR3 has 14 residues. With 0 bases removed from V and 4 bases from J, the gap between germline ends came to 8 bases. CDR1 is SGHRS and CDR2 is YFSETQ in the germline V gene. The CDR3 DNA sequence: TGCGCCAGCAGCTTGGGCGGAGATTACAATGAGCAGTTCTTC. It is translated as CASSLGGDYNEQFF.

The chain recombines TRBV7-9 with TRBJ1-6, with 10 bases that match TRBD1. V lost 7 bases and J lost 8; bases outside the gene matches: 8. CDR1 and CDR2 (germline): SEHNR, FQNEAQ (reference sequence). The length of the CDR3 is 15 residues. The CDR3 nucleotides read TGTGCCAGCAATCTGGCGGGACAGGGGTATTCACCCCTCCACTTT. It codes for CASNLAGQGYSPLHF.

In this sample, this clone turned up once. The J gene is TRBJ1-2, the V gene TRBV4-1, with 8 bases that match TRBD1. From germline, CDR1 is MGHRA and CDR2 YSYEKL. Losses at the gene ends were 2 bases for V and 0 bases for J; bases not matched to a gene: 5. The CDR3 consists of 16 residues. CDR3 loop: CASSQQGAAANYGYTF. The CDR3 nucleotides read TGCGCCAGCAGCCAACAGGGGGCCGCCGCTAACTATGGCTACACCTTC.

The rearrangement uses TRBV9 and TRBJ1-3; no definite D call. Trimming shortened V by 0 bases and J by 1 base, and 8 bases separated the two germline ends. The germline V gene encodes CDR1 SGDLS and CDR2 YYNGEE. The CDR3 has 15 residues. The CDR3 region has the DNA TGTGCCAGCAGCGTAGAGAGTTTTTCTGGAAACACCATATATTTT. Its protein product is CASSVESFSGNTIYF.

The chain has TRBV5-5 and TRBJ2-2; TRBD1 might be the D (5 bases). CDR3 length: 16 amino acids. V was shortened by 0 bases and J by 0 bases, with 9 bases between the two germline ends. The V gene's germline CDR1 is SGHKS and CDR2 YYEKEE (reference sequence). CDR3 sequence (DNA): TGTGCCAGCAGCTTGGGCAGGGTTTCGAACACCGGGGAGCTGTTTTTT. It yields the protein CASSLGRVSNTGELFF.

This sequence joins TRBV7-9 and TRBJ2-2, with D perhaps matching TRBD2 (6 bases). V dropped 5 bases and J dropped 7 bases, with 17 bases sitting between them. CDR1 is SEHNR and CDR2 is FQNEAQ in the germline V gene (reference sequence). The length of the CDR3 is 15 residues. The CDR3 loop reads CASSEGTRGRGELFF. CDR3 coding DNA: TGTGCCAGCAGCGAAGGGACGCGGGGTCGCGGGGAGCTGTTTTTT. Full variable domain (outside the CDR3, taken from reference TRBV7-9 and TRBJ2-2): DTGVSQNPRHKITKRGQNVTFRCDPISEHNRLYWYRQTLGQGPEFLTYFQNEAQLEKSRLLSDRFSAERPKGSFSTLEIQRTEQGDSAMYLCASSEGTRGRGELFFGEGSRLTVL.

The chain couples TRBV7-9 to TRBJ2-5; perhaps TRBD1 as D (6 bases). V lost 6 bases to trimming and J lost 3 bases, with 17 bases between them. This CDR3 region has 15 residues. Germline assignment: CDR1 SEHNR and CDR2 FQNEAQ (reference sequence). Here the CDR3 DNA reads TGTGCCAGCAGTCAACCACAGGGAACTAAAGAGACCCAGTACTTC. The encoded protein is CASSQPQGTKETQYF.

CDR3 nucleotides: TGTGCCAGCAGTTTGAGACTGCTGACCACCTTC. Translating gives CASSLRLLTTF. The chain joins TRBV28 to TRBJ1-2, with D unresolved. The CDR3 has 11 residues. V was clipped by 3 bases and J by 13 bases, with 12 bases between them. CDR1 is MDHEN, CDR2 SYDVKM, per germline.

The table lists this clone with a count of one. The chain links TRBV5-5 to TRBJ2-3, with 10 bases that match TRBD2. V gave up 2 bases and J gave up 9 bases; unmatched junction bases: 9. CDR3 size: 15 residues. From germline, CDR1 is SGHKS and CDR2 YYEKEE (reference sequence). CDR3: CASSLGLAAYQTQYF. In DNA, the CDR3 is TGTGCCAGCAGCTTAGGACTAGCGGCCTACCAGACGCAGTATTTT.

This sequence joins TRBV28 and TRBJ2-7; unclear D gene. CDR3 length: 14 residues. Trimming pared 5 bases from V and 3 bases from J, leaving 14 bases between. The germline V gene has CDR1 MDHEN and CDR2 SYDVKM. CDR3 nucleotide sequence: TGTGCCAGCAGTCCCCGGATAATTTACTACGAGCAGTACTTC. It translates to CASSPRIIYYEQYF.

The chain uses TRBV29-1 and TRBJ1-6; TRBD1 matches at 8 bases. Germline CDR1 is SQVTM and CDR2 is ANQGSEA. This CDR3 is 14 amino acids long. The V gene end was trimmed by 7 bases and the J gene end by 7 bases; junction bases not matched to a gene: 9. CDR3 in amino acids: CSARQGQLNSPLHF. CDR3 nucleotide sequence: TGCAGCGCTAGACAGGGGCAGTTAAATTCACCCCTCCACTTT.

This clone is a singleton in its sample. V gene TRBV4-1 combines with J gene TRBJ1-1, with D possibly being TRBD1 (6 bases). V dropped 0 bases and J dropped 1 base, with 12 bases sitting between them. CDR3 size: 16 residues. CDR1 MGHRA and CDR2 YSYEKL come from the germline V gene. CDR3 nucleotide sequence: TGCGCCAGCAGCCAAGACTCAGGGGTAGGGAACACTGAAGCTTTCTTT. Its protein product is CASSQDSGVGNTEAFF.